This TCR beta chain is from a study of technical replicates of blood from several donors. Unmatched junction bases numbered 2, after V lost 2 bases and J lost 5 bases. The length of the CDR3 is 14 residues. CDR1 and CDR2 (germline): MNHEY, SVGAGI. Only in-frame clones appear in the TCRdb table, and some are missing; sequencing was by immunoSEQ multiplex PCR. The repertoire holds approximately 76,000 clones, with around nine tenths as singletons. This chain links TRBV6-5 with TRBJ2-1; 8 nucleotides agree with TRBD2. The source material was T cells isolated from PBMCs. The source of this sequence is a human donor in good health. The CDR3 DNA reads TGTGCCAGCAGTTACACGGGGGGGCACAATGAGCAGTTCTTC. Translation gives CASSYTGGHNEQFF.